This T cell receptor (beta chain) was captured by sequencing in a study of cytomegalovirus exposure and HLA in healthy donors. This clone was counted a single time. PCR primers comprised 60 Vbeta and 13 Jbeta primers. Some clones are missing from TCRdb's copy, which holds only in-frame ones; the method was immunoSEQ multiplex PCR. The sample holds around 100,000 clones, roughly 68% seen once. The sample comprised PBMCs. The source of this sequence is a woman between 25 and 40 years old in good health and CMV-seronegative.

CDR3 sequence reads: CASRDPGQLSGYTF. DNA of the CDR3: TGTGCCAGTAGGGACCCGGGACAGCTATCGGGCTACACCTTC. V gene TRBV19 combines with J gene TRBJ1-2; 7 bases match TRBD1. From germline, CDR1 is LNHDA and CDR2 SQIVND (reference sequence). This CDR3 comprises 14 residues. J lost 8 bases, V lost 6 bases, and 12 bases had no gene match.